The present T cell receptor (beta chain) was sequenced within a study of blood T cell repertoires in COVID-19. The wider study: Sites in the United States, Italy and Spain provided acute and convalescent COVID-19 samples. PBMCs, B-cell-depleted T cells, or T cells provided the cDNA or gDNA that made up the material.

Seattle enrolled patients during active infection and tracked them longitudinally. V trimming: 0 bases; J trimming: 5 bases; junction bases outside the gene matches: 4. The length of the CDR3 is 15 residues. Germline V gene sequence: CDR1 SGDLS, CDR2 YYNGEE. Per the original methods: The assay estimated nucleated cells by amplifying reference gene primers. Clones were sequenced by immunoSEQ multiplex PCR, and TCRdb holds only the in-frame ones, with some missing. V and J calls and clone size are copied from that table; D and trimming were computed from the DNA. The data show some 220,000 clones, 85% seen once.

J is TRBJ2-2 and V is TRBV9; 7 bases fit TRBD2. Source material: peripheral blood. The TCR was taken from a woman between 70 and 85 years old with COVID-19, enrolled during active disease. CDR3 region: CASSVVGSGTGELFF. CDR3 in DNA: TGTGCCAGCAGCGTAGTAGGTAGCGGGACCGGGGAGCTGTTTTTT.